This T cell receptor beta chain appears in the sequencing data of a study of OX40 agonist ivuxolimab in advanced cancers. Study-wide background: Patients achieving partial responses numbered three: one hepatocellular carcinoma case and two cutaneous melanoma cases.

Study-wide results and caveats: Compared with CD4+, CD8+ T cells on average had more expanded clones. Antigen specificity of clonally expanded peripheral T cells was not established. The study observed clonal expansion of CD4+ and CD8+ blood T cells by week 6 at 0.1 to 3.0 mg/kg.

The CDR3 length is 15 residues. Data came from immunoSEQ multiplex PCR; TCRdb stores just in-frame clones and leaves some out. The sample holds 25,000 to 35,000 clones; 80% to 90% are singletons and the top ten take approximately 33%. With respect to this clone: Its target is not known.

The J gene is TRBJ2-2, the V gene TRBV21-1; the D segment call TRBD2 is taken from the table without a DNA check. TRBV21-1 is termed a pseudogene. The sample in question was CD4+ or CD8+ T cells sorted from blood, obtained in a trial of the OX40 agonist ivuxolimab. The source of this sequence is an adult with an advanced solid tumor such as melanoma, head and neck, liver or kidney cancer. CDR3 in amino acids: CASRIAGGSTGELFF. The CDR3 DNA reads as TGTGCCAGCAGAATAGCGGGAGGGAGCACCGGGGAGCTGTTTTTT.